This T cell receptor beta chain was profiled in a study of cytomegalovirus exposure and HLA in healthy donors. The overall study: As an earlier analysis found, around 190 million T cells yielded about 120 million unique TCR beta sequences. The study placed approximately 81% of its 398 genotyped donors in the Caucasian-associated ancestry cluster.

Trimming stripped 6 bases from V and 4 bases from J, with 13 bases between. Looked up from germline, CDR1 is ENHRY and CDR2 is SYGVKD. This CDR3 is 13 amino acids long. PCR amplification relied on 60 Vbeta primers (plus 13 Jbeta primers). Profiled with immunoSEQ multiplex PCR; TCRdb holds only in-frame clones, not every one. This table holds about 140,000 clones, approximately 80% found once. Points from the study as a whole: For most subjects, TCR beta sequences were reported to predict HLA-A and HLA-B alleles with accuracy.

Turning to this clone: Its antigen is not identified.

Sequencing was performed on PBMCs. This clonotype was sampled from a man aged 40-55 years in good health and CMV-seronegative. The chain employs TRBV10-3 and TRBJ2-7; weak D call: TRBD1 (7 bases). The DNA for the CDR3 is TGTGCCATCAGGGGGCAGGGGGGATACGAGCAGTACTTC. Its translation is CAIRGQGGYEQYF.